This TCR beta chain came from a study of CD8 T cells in ankylosing spondylitis. Study-wide results and limits: Characteristic, it appeared, of ankylosing spondylitis blood was a TCR beta motif of seven or eight highly homologous variants. Significant enrichment of disease-linked clones was reportedly seen in matched ankylosing spondylitis synovial fluid. Peripheral blood held disease-linked clones only at relatively low frequency, and these were CD8+. Before this, some motif variants had been reported in reactive arthritis synovial fluid and blood.

Germline V CDR1 and CDR2: SEHNR, FQNEAQ (reference sequence). Trimming removed 5 bases from V and 1 base from J, with 7 bases in between. The CDR3 runs 13 residues. Notes on this clonotype: What it recognizes is unknown.

TCRdb re-analysed the 5' RACE reads in MiXCR, keeping a single row per CDR3 protein. Here the sample spans around 280,000 distinct CDR3 sequences, 15% to 20% being singletons. This clonotype was sampled from a male donor with ankylosing spondylitis or in good health (not recorded which). Sequences were obtained from blood, either unsorted or a sorted T cell fraction (not recorded which). This chain connects TRBV7-9 to TRBJ2-3; no clear D. The CDR3 DNA is TGTGCCAGCAGCGCTCGTGGCACAGATACGCAGTATTTT. Translated, it gives CASSARGTDTQYF.